These 9 T cell receptor beta chains were all obtained from the same sample, sequenced in a study of blood T cell repertoires in COVID-19. The data were produced by immunoSEQ multiplex PCR, yet TCRdb's version contains in-frame clones alone and is incomplete. The top ten hold around 20% of the sample, which has about 49,000 clones, 81% seen once. Sequencing input: peripheral blood. These receptors were collected from an elderly woman with COVID-19, enrolled during active disease.

This sequence joins TRBV30 and TRBJ1-6, with TRBD1 matching 7 bases. Germline trimming cut 6 bases from V and 9 bases from J; bases unmatched to any gene: 8. Germline values: CDR1 GTSNPN, CDR2 SVGIG (reference sequence). The CDR3 is 13 residues long. CDR3: CACTGQLFSPLHF. The CDR3 DNA follows: TGTGCCTGCACGGGACAGCTATTTTCACCCCTCCACTTT.

The chain links TRBV19 to TRBJ2-5; D is possibly TRBD2 (6 bases). There are 15 residues in the CDR3. V shed 3 bases and J shed 1 base, with 12 bases lying between them. Germline V gene lookup returns CDR1 LNHDA and CDR2 SQIVND (reference sequence). CDR3 nucleotide sequence: TGTGCCAGTAGTATTGATTACGGGGGCCAAGAGACCCAGTACTTC. It codes for CASSIDYGGQETQYF.

The V and J genes are TRBV27 and TRBJ1-1, with a possible D match to TRBD1 (6 bases). Trimming stripped 8 bases from V and 4 bases from J, with 17 bases between. The CDR3 is 14 amino acids. Germline V CDR1 and CDR2: MNHEY, SMNVEV (reference sequence). CDR3 sequence (DNA): TGTGCCAGCCGTACGACAGGAGCCGTCACTGAAGCTTTCTTT. This sequence encodes CASRTTGAVTEAFF.

The chain couples TRBV29-1 to TRBJ2-1; TRBD1 matches at 9 bases. The V and J ends lost 2 bases and 7 bases, in that order; junction bases with no gene match: 9. Looked up from germline, CDR1 is SQVTM and CDR2 is ANQGSEA. The length of the CDR3 is 15 residues. The CDR3 here is CSVESWTGDGNEQFF. The CDR3 DNA is TGCAGCGTTGAATCCTGGACAGGGGATGGGAATGAGCAGTTCTTC.

This clone was recorded once. V usage is TRBV7-8 and J usage is TRBJ2-3; 9 bases are shared with TRBD2. This CDR3 comprises 14 residues. CDR1 is SGHVS and CDR2 is FQNEAQ in the germline V gene. Losses at the gene ends were 1 base for V and 6 bases for J; bases not matched to a gene: 2. In DNA, the CDR3 is TGTGCCAGCAGCTTAGAGCTAGCGGGGGATACGCAGTATTTT. Translation: CASSLELAGDTQYF. Full variable domain (missing parts from reference TRBV7-8 and TRBJ2-3): GAGVSQSPRYKVAKRGQDVALRCDPISGHVSLFWYQQALGQGPEFLTYFQNEAQLDKSGLPSDRFFAERPEGSVSTLKIQRTQQEDSAVYLCASSLELAGDTQYFGPGTRLTVL.

This rearrangement joins TRBV4-1 to TRBJ2-5, with 11 bases lining up with TRBD2. Germline loops: CDR1 MGHRA, CDR2 YSYEKL. Trimming took 0 bases from V and 4 from J; bases not matched to a gene: 4. The CDR3 runs 16 residues. The CDR3 DNA sequence: TGCGCCAGCAGCCAAGACGGTAGCGGGAGGGCAGAGACCCAGTACTTC. As protein: CASSQDGSGRAETQYF.

This chain links TRBV28 with TRBJ2-7; 7 bases match TRBD1. Trimming at V came to 6 bases and at J to 1 base, leaving 3 bases not matched to a gene. The CDR3 has 13 amino acids. The germline V gene encodes CDR1 MDHEN and CDR2 SYDVKM. In DNA form, the CDR3 reads TGTGCCAGCAGGGTGACAGGGTCCTACGAGCAGTACTTC. Amino acids: CASRVTGSYEQYF.

This chain's CDR3 is CASTLTLADYNEQFF. The CDR3 DNA follows: TGTGCCAGCACCCTTACACTAGCGGACTACAATGAGCAGTTCTTC. The genes are TRBV6-5 and TRBJ2-1, with 8 nucleotides matching TRBD2. The germline CDR1 and CDR2 sequences are MNHEY and SVGAGI. The CDR3 consists of 15 residues. V shed 7 bases, J shed 3 bases, and the junction held 8 bases outside the gene matches.

The rearrangement joins TRBV19 to TRBJ1-1; TRBD1 agrees at 8 bases. The CDR3 runs 15 residues. V was pared by 5 bases and J by 0 bases, with 5 bases of the junction left unmatched. The germline V gene has CDR1 LNHDA and CDR2 SQIVND (reference sequence). Here the CDR3 DNA reads TGTGCCAGTAGTCCGCGACAGGGGATGAACACTGAAGCTTTCTTT. Protein product: CASSPRQGMNTEAFF. The whole variable domain, remainder taken from reference TRBV19 and TRBJ1-1, is DGGITQSPKYLFRKEGQNVTLSCEQNLNHDAMYWYRQDPGQGLRLIYYSQIVNDFQKGDIAEGYSVSREKKESFPLTVTSAQKNPTAFYLCASSPRQGMNTEAFFGQGTRLTVV.